The T cell receptor beta chain described here comes from a study of PD-1 blockade in classical Hodgkin lymphoma. Some clones are missing from TCRdb's copy, which holds only in-frame ones; the method was immunoSEQ multiplex PCR. Here the sample spans roughly 60,000 clones, more than 90% being singletons. About this clone: Antigen: not known.

The V gene's germline CDR1 is SGHAT and CDR2 FQNNGV. CDR3 length equals 15 residues. The ends lost 5 bases at V and 1 base at J; junction bases unmatched: 7. Time point of the sample: cycle 4 day 1 (C4D1), after 6 weeks of nivolumab. Brentuximab vedotin exposure varied among the patients, all of whom had relapsed after autologous stem cell transplantation. When best responses were assessed, they were complete response, partial response or progressive disease. Findings and caveats of the study: CD4+ TCR diversity, unlike CD8+, rose significantly by C4D1. The study found complete responders had baseline diversity similar to newly diagnosed patients.

The sequence derives from a human donor with classical Hodgkin lymphoma. J is TRBJ1-1 and V is TRBV11-2; 7 bases line up with TRBD1. Sequencing used peripheral blood mononuclear cells (PBMCs), obtained before the fourth cycle of nivolumab. The CDR3 loop is CASSPLAGGNTEAFF. For the CDR3, the DNA is TGTGCCAGCAGCCCCCTGGCAGGGGGGAACACTGAAGCTTTCTTT.